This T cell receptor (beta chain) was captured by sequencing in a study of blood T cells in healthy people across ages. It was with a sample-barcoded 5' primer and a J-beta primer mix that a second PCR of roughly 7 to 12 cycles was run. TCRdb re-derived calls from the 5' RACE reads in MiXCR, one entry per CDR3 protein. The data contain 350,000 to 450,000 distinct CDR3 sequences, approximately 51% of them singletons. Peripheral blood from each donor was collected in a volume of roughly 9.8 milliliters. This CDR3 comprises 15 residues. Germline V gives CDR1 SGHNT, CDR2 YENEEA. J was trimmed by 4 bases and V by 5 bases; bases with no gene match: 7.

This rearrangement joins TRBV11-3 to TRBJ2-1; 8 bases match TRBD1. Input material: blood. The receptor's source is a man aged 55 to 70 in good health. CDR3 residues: CASSKQGAGYNEQFF. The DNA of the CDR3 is TGTGCCAGCAGCAAGCAGGGGGCGGGTTACAATGAGCAGTTCTTC.